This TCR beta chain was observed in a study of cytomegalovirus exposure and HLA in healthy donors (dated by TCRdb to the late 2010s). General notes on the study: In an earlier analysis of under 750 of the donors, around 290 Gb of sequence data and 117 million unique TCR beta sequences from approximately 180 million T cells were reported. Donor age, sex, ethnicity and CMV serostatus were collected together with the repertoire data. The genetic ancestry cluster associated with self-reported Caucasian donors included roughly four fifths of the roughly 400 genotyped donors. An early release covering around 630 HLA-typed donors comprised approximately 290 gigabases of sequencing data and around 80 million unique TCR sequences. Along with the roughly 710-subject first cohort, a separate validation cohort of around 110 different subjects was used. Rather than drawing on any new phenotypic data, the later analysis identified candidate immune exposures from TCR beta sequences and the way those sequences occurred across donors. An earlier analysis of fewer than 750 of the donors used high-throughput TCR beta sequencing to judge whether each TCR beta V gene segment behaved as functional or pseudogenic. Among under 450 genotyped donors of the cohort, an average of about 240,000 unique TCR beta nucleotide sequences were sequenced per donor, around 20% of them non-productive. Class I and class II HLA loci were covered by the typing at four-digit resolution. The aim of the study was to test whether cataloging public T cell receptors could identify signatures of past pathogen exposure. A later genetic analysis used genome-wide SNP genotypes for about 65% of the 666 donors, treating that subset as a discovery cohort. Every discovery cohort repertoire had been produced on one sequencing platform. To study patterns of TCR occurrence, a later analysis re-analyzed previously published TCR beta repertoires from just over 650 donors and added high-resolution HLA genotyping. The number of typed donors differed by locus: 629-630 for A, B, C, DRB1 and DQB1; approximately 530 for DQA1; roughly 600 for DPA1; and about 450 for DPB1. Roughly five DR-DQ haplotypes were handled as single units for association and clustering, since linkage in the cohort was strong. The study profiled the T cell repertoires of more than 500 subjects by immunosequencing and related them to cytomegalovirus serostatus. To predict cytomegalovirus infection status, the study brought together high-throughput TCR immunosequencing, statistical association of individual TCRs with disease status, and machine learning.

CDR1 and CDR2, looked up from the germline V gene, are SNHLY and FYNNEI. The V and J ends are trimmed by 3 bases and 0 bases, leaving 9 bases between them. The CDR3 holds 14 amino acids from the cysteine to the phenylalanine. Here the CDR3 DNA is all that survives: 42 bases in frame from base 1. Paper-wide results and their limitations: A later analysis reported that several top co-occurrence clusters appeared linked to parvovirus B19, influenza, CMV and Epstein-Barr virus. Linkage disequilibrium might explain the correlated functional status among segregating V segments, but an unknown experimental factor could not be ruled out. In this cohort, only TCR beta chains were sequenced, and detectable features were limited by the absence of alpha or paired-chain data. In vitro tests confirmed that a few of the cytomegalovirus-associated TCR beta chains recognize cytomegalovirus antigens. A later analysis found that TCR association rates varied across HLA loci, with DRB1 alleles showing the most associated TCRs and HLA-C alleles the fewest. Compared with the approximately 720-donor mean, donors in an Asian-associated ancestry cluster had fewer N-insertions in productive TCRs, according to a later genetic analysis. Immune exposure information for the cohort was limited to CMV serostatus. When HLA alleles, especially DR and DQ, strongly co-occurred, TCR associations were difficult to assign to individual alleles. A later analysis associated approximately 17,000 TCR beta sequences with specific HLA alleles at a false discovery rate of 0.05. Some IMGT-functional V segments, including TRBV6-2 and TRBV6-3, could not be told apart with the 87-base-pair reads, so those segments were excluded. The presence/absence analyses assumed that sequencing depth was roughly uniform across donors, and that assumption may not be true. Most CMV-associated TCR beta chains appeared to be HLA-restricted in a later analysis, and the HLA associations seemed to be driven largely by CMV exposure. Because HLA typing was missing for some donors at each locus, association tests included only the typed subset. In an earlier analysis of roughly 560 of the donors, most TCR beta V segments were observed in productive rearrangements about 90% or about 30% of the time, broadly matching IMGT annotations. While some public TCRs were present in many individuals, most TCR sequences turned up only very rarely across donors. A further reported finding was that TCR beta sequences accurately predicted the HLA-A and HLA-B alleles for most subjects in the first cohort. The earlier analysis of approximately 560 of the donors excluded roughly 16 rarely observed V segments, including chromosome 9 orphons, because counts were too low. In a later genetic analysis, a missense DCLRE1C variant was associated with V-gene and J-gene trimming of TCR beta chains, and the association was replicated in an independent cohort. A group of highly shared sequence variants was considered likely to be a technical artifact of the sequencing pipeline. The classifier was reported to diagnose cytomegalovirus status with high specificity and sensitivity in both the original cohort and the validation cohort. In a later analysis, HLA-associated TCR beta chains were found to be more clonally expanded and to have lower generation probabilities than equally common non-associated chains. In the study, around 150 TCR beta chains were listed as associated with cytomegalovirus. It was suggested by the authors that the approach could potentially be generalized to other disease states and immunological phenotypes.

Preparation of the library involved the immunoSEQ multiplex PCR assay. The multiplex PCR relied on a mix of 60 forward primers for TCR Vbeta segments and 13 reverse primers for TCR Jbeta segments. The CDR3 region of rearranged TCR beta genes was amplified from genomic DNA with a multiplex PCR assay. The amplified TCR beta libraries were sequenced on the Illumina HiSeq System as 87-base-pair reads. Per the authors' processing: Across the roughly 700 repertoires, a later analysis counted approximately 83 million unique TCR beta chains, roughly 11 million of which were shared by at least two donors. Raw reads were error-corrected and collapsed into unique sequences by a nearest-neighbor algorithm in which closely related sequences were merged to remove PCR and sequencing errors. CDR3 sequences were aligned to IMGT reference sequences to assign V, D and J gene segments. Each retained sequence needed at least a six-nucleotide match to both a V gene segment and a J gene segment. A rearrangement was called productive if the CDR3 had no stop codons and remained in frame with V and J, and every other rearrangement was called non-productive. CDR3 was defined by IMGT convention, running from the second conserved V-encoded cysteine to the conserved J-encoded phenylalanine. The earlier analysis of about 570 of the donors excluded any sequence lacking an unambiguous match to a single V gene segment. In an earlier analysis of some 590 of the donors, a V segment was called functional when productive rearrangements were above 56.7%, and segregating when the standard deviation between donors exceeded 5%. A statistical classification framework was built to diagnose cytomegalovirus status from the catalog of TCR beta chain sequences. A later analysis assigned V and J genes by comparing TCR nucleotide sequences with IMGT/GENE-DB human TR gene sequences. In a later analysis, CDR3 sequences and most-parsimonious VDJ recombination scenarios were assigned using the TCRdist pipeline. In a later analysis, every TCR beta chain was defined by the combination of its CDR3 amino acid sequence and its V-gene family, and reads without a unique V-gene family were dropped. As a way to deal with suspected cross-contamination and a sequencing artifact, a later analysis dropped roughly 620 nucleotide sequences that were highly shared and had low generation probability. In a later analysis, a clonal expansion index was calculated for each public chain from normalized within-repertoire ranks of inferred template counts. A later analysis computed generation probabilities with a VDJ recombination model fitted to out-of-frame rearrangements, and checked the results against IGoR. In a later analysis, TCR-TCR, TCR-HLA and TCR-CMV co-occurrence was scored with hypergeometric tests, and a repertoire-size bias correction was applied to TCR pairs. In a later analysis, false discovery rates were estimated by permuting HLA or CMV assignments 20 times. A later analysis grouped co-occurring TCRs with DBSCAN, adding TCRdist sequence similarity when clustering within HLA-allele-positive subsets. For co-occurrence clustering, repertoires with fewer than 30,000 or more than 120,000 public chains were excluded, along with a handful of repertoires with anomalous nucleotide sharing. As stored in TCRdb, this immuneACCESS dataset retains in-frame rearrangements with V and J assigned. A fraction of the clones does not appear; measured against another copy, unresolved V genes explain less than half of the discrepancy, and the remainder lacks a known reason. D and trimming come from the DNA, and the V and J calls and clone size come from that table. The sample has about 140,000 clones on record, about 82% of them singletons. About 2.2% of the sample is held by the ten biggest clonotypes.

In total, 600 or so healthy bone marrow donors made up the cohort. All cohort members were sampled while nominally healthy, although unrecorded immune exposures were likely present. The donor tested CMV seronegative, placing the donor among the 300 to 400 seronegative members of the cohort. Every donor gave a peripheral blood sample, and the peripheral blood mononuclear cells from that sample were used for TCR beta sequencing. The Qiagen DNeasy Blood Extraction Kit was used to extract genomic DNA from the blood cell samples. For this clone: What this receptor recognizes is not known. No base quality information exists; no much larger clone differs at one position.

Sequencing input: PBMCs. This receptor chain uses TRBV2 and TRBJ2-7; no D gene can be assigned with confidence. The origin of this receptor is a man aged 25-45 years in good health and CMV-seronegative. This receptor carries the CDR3 CASSDHELSYEQYF. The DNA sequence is TGTGCCAGCAGTGACCATGAGCTCTCCTACGAGCAGTACTTC.